The 5 T cell receptor beta chains below come from one sample, sequenced in a study of T-cell memory formation after mild COVID-19 (dated by TCRdb to 2020 to 2023). Libraries were constructed by 5' RACE. The instrument was an Illumina NovaSeq 6000. The raw public reads went through TCRdb reprocessing: fastp at Q25, MiXCR clone calling, in-frame beta chains kept. Each CDR3 protein appears once, grouped with its most common genes and DNA. The sample table holds around 500,000 distinct CDR3 sequences, of which 15% to 20% were seen once. More than 9% of the sample is held by the ten biggest clonotypes. The material sequenced was PBMCs or a T cell subset sorted from them (not recorded which). The receptors here all came from an adult woman who had mild COVID-19 (a few samples of this study predate the infection). The sample titles of this study are shuffled in the database, so cell type and time point are left out; the donor was told from shared clones.

This clonotype was detected ten times or more. The chain's CDR3 is CSVGQDSYEQYF. The CDR3 DNA sequence: TGCAGCGTCGGACAGGACTCCTACGAGCAGTACTTC. This chain uses TRBV29-1 with TRBJ2-7, with 7 nucleotides matching TRBD1. The CDR3 totals 12 residues. Germline V gene lookup returns CDR1 SQVTM and CDR2 ANQGSEA. The junction had 2 bases not matched to a gene; V was cut back by 6 bases and J by 0 bases.

The V gene is TRBV3-1, the J gene TRBJ1-1; maybe TRBD1 (5 bases). The CDR3 loop spans 17 amino acids. Germline CDR1 and CDR2: LGHDT and YNNKEL (reference sequence). Trimming left V 2 bases short and J 1 base short, with 17 bases between. The DNA of the CDR3 is TGTGCCAGCAGCCAAACGGGAGGGCAGGGTAGGAACACTGAAGCTTTCTTT. It encodes CASSQTGGQGRNTEAFF. The whole variable domain, remainder taken from reference TRBV3-1 and TRBJ1-1, is DTAVSQTPKYLVTQMGNDKSIKCEQNLGHDTMYWYKQDSKKFLKIMFSYNNKELIINETVPNRFSPKSPDKAHLNLHINSLELGDSAVYFCASSQTGGQGRNTEAFFGQGTRLTVV.

This clonotype has more than one count but fewer than ten. The rearrangement joins TRBV5-1 to TRBJ2-4, with 7 bases lining up with TRBD2. The CDR3 is made up of 13 amino acids. Germline V gives CDR1 SGHRS, CDR2 YFSETQ. V shed 0 bases and J 9 bases; nucleotides not matched to a gene: 3. The DNA for the CDR3 is TGCGCCAGCAGCTTGGGTGGGAGGGGCATTCAGTACTTC. Its translation is CASSLGGRGIQYF.

Ten or more counts support this clonotype. This chain links TRBV6-1 with TRBJ1-2; maybe TRBD1 (5 bases). CDR3 length: 13 residues. Trimming removed 1 base from V and 2 bases from J, with 5 bases in between. CDR1 is MNHNS and CDR2 is SASEGT in the germline V gene. CDR3 nucleotide sequence: TGTGCCAGCAGTGAAGGGGGGAACTATGGCTACACCTTC. This translates into CASSEGGNYGYTF.

This chain uses TRBV18 with TRBJ1-5; 7 positions match TRBD1. Trimming took 2 bases from V and 3 from J; bases not matched to a gene: 4. CDR3 size: 15 residues. CDR1 and CDR2 (germline): KGHSH, LQKENI. CDR3 sequence reads: CASSPRQGDNQPQHF. The CDR3 nucleotides read TGTGCCAGCTCACCAAGACAGGGAGACAATCAGCCCCAGCATTTT.